This T cell receptor (beta chain) is drawn from a study of CD8 T cells in ankylosing spondylitis. Notes on the study in general: Disease-linked clones were reportedly significantly enriched in matched ankylosing spondylitis synovial fluid. Reactive arthritis synovial fluid and blood were previously reported to contain some motif variants. Disease-associated clonotypes exhibited CD8+ identity and were relatively infrequent in peripheral blood.

Germline V gives CDR1 SQVTM, CDR2 ANQGSEA. The CDR3 loop spans 15 amino acids. V lost 3 bases, J lost 3 bases, and 6 bases stayed unmatched. This clonotype was counted only a few times. Its target is unknown. TCRdb analysed the 5' RACE reads with MiXCR anew, one entry per CDR3 protein. The sample shows a few hundred thousand distinct CDR3 sequences, 20% of them seen only once. This clonotype was obtained from a female donor with ankylosing spondylitis or in good health (not recorded which). The V gene is TRBV29-1, the J gene TRBJ2-3; 10 bases match TRBD2. Sequencing was done on a sample of blood, either unsorted or a sorted T cell fraction (not recorded which). The CDR3 loop reads CSVEASGSKTDTQYF. CDR3 nucleotide sequence: TGCAGCGTTGAGGCTAGCGGGAGTAAAACAGATACGCAGTATTTT.